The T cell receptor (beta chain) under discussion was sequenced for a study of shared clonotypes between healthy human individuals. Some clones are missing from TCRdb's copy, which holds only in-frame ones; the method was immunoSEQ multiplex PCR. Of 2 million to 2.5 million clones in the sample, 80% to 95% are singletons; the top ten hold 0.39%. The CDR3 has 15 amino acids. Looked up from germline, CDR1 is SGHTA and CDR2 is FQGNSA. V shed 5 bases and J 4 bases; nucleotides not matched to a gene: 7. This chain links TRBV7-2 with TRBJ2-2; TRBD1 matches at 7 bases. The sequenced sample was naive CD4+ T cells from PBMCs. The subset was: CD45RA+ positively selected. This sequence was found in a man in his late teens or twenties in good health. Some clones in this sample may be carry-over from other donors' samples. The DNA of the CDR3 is TGTGCCAGCAGCCAGACAGGGACGGGCACCGGGGAGCTGTTTTTT. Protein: CASSQTGTGTGELFF.